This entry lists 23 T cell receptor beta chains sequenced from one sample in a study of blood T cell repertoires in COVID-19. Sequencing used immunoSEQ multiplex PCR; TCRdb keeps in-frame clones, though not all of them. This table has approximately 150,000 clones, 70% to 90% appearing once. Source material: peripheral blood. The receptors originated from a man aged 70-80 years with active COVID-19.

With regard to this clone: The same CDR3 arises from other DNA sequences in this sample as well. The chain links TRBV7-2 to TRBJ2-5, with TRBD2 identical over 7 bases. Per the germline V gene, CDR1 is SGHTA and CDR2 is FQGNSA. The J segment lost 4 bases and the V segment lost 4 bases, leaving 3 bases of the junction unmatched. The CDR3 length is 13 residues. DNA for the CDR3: TGTGCCAGCAGCTCCGGACTAGGAGAGACCCAGTACTTC. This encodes CASSSGLGETQYF.

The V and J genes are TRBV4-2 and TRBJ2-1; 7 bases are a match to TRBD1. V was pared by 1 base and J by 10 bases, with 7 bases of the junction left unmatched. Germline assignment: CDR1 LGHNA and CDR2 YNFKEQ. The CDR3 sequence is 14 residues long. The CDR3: CASSQGRQGGEQFF. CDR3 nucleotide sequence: TGTGCCAGCAGCCAAGGCCGACAGGGCGGAGAGCAGTTCTTC.

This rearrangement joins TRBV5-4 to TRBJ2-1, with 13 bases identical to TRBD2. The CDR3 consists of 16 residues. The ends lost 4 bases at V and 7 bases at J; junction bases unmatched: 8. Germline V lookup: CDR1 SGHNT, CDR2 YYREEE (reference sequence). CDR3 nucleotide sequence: TGTGCCAGCAGCACAAGGACTAGCGGGAGAGGTAATGAGCAGTTCTTC. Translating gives CASSTRTSGRGNEQFF.

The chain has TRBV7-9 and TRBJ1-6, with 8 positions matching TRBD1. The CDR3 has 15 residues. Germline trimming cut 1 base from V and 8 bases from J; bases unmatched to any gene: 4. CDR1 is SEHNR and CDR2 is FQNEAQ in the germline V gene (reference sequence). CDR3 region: CASSLGAGGDSPLHF. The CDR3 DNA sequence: TGTGCCAGCAGCTTAGGGGCAGGGGGCGATTCACCCCTCCACTTT.

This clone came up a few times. The CDR3 region is CASSFTSGSPSYEQYF. The DNA of the CDR3 is TGTGCCAGCAGTTTCACTAGCGGGAGCCCTTCCTACGAGCAGTACTTC. The V and J genes are TRBV27 and TRBJ2-7; 11 bases fit TRBD2. Unmatched junction bases numbered 5, after V lost 3 bases and J lost 1 base. Germline V CDR1 and CDR2: MNHEY, SMNVEV (reference sequence). The CDR3 has 16 residues.

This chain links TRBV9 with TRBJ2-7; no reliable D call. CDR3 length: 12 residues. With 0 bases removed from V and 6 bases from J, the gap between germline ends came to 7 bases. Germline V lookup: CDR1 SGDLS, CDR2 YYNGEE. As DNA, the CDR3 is TGTGCCAGCAGCGTAGGAGCTTCCGAGCAGTACTTC. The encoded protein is CASSVGASEQYF. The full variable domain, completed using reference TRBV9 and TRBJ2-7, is DSGVTQTPKHLITATGQRVTLRCSPRSGDLSVYWYQQSLDQGLQFLIQYYNGEERAKGNILERFSAQQFPDLHSELNLSSLELGDSALYFCASSVGASEQYFGPGTRLTVT.

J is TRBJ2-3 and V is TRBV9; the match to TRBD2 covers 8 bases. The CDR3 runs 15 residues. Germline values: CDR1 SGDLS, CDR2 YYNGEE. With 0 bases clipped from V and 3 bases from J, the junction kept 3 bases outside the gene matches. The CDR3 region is CASSVAQRETDTQYF. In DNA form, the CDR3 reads TGTGCCAGCAGCGTAGCTCAGCGGGAGACAGATACGCAGTATTTT.

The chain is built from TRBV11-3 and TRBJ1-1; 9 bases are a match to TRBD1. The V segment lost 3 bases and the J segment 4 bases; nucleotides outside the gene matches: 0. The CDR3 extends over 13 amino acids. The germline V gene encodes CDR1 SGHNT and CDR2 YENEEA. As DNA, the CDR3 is TGTGCCAGCAGCTTGACAGGGGGCACTGAAGCTTTCTTT. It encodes CASSLTGGTEAFF.

The CDR3 spells CASSTEFSGGQETQYF. CDR3 nucleotide sequence: TGTGCCAGTAGTACCGAATTTTCAGGGGGCCAAGAGACCCAGTACTTC. The V call is TRBV19, the J call TRBJ2-5; 7 bases are a match to TRBD1. Germline CDR1 is LNHDA and CDR2 is SQIVND (reference sequence). The V gene end was trimmed by 4 bases and the J gene end by 1 base; junction bases not matched to a gene: 9. The CDR3 extends over 16 amino acids.

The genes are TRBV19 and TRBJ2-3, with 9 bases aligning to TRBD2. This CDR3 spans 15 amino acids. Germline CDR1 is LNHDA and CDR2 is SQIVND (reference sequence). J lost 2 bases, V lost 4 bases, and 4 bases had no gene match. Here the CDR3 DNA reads TGTGCCAGTAGTAGGGCGGGAGGGCCCACAGATACGCAGTATTTT. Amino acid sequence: CASSRAGGPTDTQYF. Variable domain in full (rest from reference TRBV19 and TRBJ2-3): DGGITQSPKYLFRKEGQNVTLSCEQNLNHDAMYWYRQDPGQGLRLIYYSQIVNDFQKGDIAEGYSVSREKKESFPLTVTSAQKNPTAFYLCASSRAGGPTDTQYFGPGTRLTVL.

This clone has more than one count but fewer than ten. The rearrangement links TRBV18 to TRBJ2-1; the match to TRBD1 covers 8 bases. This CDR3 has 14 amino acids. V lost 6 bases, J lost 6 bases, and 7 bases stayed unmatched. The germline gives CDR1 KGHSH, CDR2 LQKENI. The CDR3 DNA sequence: TGTGCCAGCTCCTCCGGGACAGGCACCAATGAGCAGTTCTTC. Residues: CASSSGTGTNEQFF. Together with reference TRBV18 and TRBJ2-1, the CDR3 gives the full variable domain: NAGVMQNPRHLVRRRGQEARLRCSPMKGHSHVYWYRQLPEEGLKFMVYLQKENIIDESGMPKERFSAEFPKEGPSILRIQQVVRGDSAAYFCASSSGTGTNEQFFGPGTRLTVL.

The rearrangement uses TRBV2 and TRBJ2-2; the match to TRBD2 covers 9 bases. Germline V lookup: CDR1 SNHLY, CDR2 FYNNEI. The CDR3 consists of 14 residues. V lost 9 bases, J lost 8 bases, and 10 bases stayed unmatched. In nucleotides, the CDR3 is TGTGCCAGGTCCAGCGGGAGGTCAGGGGGGGAGCTGTTTTTT. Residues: CARSSGRSGGELFF. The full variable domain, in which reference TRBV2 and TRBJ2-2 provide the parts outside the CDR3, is EPEVTQTPSHQVTQMGQEVILRCVPISNHLYFYWYRQILGQKVEFLVSFYNNEISEKSEIFDDQFSVERPDGSNFTLKIRSTKLEDSAMYFCARSSGRSGGELFFGEGSRLTVL.

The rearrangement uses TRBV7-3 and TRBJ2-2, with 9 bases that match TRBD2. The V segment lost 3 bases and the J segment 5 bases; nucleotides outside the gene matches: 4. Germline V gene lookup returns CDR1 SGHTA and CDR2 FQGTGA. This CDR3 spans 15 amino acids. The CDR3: CASSFGLAGTGELFF. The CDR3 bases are TGTGCCAGCAGCTTCGGTCTAGCGGGAACCGGGGAGCTGTTTTTT.

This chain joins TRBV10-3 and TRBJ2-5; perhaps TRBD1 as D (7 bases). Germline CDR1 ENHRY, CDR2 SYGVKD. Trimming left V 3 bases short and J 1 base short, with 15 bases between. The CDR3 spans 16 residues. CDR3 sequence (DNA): TGTGCCATCAGTGAATCGGGGGACAGCCTCCAAGAGACCCAGTACTTC. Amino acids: CAISESGDSLQETQYF.

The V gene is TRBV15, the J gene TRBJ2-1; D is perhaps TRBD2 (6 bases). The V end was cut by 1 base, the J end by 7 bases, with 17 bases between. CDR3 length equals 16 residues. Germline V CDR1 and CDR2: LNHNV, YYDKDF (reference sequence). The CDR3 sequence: CATSRVATSSRNEQFF. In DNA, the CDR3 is TGTGCCACCAGCAGAGTAGCCACTAGCTCCCGGAATGAGCAGTTCTTC.

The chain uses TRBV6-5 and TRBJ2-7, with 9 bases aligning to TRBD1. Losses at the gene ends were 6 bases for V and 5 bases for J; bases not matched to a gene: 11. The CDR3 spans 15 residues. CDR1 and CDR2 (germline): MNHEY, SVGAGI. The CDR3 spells CASSRPGQGINEQYF. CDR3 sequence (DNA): TGTGCCAGCAGCCGCCCCGGACAGGGGATAAACGAGCAGTACTTC.

The CDR3 DNA reads TGTGCCAGCAGTCCGGGACTTTACAGGTACAATGAGCAGTTCTTC. The encoded protein is CASSPGLYRYNEQFF. The gene calls are TRBV7-2 and TRBJ2-1; maybe TRBD2 (6 bases). Germline CDR1 and CDR2: SGHTA and FQGNSA. Trimming took off 6 bases at V and 4 bases at J, with 16 bases between the two ends. This CDR3 is built from 15 residues.

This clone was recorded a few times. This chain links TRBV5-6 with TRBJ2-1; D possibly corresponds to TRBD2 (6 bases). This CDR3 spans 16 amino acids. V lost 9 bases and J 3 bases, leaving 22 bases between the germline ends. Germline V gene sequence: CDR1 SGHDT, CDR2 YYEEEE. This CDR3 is CATLSGTGEDYNEQFF. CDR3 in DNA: TGTGCCACCCTCAGCGGCACGGGAGAGGACTACAATGAGCAGTTCTTC.

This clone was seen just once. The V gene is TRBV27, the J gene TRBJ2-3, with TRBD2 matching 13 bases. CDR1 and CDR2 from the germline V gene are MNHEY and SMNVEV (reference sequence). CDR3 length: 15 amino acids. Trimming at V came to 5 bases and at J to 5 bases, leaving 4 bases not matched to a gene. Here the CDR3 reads CASSPRTSGRDTQYF. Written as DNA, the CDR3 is TGTGCCAGCAGTCCAAGGACTAGCGGGAGAGATACGCAGTATTTT.

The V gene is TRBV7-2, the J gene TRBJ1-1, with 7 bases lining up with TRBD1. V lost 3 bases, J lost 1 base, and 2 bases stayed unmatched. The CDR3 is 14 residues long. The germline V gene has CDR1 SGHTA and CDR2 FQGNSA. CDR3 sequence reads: CASSFSGGNTEAFF. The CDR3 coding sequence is TGTGCCAGCAGCTTTTCAGGGGGGAACACTGAAGCTTTCTTT.

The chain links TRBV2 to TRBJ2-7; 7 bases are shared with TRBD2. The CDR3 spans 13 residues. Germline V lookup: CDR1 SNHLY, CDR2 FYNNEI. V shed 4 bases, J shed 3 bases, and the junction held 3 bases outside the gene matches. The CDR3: CASSASGIYEQYF. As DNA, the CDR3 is TGTGCCAGCAGTGCCAGCGGGATCTACGAGCAGTACTTC.

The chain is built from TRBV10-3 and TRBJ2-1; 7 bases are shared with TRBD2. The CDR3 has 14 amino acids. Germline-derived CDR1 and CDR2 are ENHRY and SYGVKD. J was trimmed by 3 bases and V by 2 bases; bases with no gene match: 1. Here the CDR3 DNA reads TGTGCCATCAGTGAGGCGGGAGACTACAATGAGCAGTTCTTC. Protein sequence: CAISEAGDYNEQFF.

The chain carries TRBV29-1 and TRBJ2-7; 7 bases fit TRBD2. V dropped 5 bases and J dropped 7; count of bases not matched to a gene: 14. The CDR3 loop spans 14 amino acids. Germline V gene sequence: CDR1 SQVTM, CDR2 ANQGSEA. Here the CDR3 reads CSVRGGPHQGEQYF. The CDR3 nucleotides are TGCAGCGTTCGGGGAGGGCCGCATCAAGGGGAGCAGTACTTC.